This record looks at one TCR beta chain sequence and its context. These data are taken from a study of tumour-infiltrating T cells in Burkitt lymphoma. Only in-frame clones appear in the TCRdb table, and some are missing; sequencing was by immunoSEQ multiplex PCR. Found here are about 4,900 clones, roughly 10% of them singletons; the top ten hold roughly 2.1%. Per germline, CDR1 MNHEY and CDR2 SVGAGI. With 2 bases clipped from V and 6 bases from J, the junction kept 4 bases outside the gene matches. This CDR3 contains 13 residues. The V call is TRBV6-5, the J call TRBJ2-7, with 7 bases identical to TRBD1. The sample consisted of tumor tissue. The source of this sequence is a human donor with diffuse large B-cell lymphoma. The CDR3 sequence is CASSYETGLEQYF. The CDR3 DNA reads as TGTGCCAGCAGTTACGAGACAGGGCTCGAGCAGTACTTC.